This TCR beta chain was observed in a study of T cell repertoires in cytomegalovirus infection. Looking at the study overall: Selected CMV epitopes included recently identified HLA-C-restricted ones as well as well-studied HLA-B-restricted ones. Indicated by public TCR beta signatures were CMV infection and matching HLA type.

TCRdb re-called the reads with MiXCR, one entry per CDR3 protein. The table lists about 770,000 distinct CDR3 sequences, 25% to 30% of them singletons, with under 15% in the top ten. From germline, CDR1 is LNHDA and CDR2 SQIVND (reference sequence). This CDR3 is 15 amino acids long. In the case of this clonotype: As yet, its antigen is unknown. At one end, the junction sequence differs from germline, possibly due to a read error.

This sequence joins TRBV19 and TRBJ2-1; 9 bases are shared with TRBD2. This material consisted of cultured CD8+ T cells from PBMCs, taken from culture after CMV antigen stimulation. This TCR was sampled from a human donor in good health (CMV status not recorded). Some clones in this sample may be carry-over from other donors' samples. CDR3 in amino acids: CASRSERGVAHEQLF. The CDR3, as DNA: TGTGCCAGTAGGTCTGAGCGGGGGGTGGCTCATGAGCAGCTCTTC. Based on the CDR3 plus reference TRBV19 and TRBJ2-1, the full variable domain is DGGITQSPKYLFRKEGQNVTLSCEQNLNHDAMYWYRQDPGQGLRLIYYSQIVNDFQKGDIAEGYSVSREKKESFPLTVTSAQKNPTAFYLCASRSERGVAHEQLFGPGTRLTVL.